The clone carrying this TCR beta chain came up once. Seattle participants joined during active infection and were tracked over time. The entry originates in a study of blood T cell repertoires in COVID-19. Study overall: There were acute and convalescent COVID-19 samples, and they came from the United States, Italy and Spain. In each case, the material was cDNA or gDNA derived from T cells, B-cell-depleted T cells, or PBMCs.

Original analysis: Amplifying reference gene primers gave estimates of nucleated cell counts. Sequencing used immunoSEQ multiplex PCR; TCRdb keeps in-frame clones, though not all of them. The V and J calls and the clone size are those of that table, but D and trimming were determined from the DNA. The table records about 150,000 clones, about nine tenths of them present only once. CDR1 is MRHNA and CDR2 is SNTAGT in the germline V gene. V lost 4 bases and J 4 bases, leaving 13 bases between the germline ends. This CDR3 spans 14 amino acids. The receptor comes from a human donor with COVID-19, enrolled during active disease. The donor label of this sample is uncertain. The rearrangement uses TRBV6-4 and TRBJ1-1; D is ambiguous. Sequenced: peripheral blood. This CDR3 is CASSATGGLTEAFF. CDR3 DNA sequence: TGTGCCAGCAGTGCCACCGGAGGACTCACTGAAGCTTTCTTT.